The entry that follows covers one T cell receptor beta chain sequence. Antigen: not known. Extraction and reverse transcription of RNA yielded cDNA as the sequencing template. Measured with immunoSEQ multiplex PCR; TCRdb has only the in-frame clones, and not every one. Among about 180,000 clones, 50% to 60% were seen once, and the ten largest hold over 12%. This entry belongs to a study of CD8+ T cells in alopecia areata. The CDR3 length is 14 residues. Looked up from germline, CDR1 is SQVTM and CDR2 is ANQGSEA. V lost 7 bases and J 5 bases, leaving 20 bases between the germline ends. Broader study findings: Between patients, shared TCR sequences were less clear than in mice. This was possibly due in part to HLA diversity in the patient population.

Sample: CD4+ T cells sorted from blood, taken at week 0. The TCR comes from a human donor with alopecia areata. The chain has TRBV29-1 and TRBJ2-5; possible D gene TRBD2, 6 bases. CDR3: CSARGRGNGETQYF. The CDR3 nucleotides are TGCAGCGCCCGTGGGCGGGGTAATGGGGAGACCCAGTACTTC.